This TCR beta chain was recorded in a study of shared clonotypes between healthy human individuals. About the research overall: Plates per donor: three CD4 naive, three CD4 memory, two CD8 naive, one CD8 memory.

How the authors handled the data: Owing to the provision of junction-only sequences devoid of quality scores by immunoSEQ, filtering differed. Sequencing used immunoSEQ multiplex PCR; TCRdb keeps in-frame clones, though not all of them. The V and J calls and clone size come from that table; D and trimming were worked out from the DNA. The sample lists about 110,000 clones; over 65% were seen once. CDR1 is LNHDA and CDR2 is SQIVND in the germline V gene (reference sequence). The CDR3 loop spans 18 amino acids. Between the trimmed V and J ends, which lost 7 bases and 5 bases, there was a span of 26 bases.

Sequencing input: memory CD8+ T cells sorted from blood. The subset here: CD45RO+ cells pooled with CCR7-negative TemRA cells. The chain uses TRBV19 and TRBJ2-2, with a weak D call TRBD1 (6 bases). The source of this sequence is a woman in her twenties or thirties in good health. CDR3 coding DNA: TGTGCCAGTACCCTGCACCCTGCCTTTCCAGGGGATACCGGGGAGCTGTTTTTT. This sequence encodes CASTLHPAFPGDTGELFF.